This T cell receptor (beta chain) was retrieved from a study of cytomegalovirus exposure and HLA in healthy donors. Study-wide results and caveats: Cytomegalovirus-associated TCR beta chains were listed, numbering more than 150.

With regard to this clone: What it binds is not known.

V was shortened by 6 bases and J by 7 bases, with 13 bases between the two germline ends. This CDR3 contains 13 residues. Per germline, CDR1 LGHNT and CDR2 FRNRAP. 60 Vbeta and 13 Jbeta primers were used in PCR. Sequencing used immunoSEQ multiplex PCR; TCRdb keeps in-frame clones, though not all of them. The repertoire holds about 87,000 clones, with around 70% as singletons. The gene calls are TRBV12-5 and TRBJ2-1; D ambiguous. Sequencing input: PBMCs. This sequence originates from a man aged 25 to 40 in good health and CMV-seropositive. The CDR3 is CASGPGGHNEQFF. For the CDR3, the DNA is TGTGCTAGTGGACCCGGCGGCCATAATGAGCAGTTCTTC. Full variable domain (rest looked up from reference TRBV12-5 and TRBJ2-1): DARVTQTPRHKVTEMGQEVTMRCQPILGHNTVFWYRQTMMQGLELLAYFRNRAPLDDSGMPKDRFSAEMPDATLATLKIQPSEPRDSAVYFCASGPGGHNEQFFGPGTRLTVL.